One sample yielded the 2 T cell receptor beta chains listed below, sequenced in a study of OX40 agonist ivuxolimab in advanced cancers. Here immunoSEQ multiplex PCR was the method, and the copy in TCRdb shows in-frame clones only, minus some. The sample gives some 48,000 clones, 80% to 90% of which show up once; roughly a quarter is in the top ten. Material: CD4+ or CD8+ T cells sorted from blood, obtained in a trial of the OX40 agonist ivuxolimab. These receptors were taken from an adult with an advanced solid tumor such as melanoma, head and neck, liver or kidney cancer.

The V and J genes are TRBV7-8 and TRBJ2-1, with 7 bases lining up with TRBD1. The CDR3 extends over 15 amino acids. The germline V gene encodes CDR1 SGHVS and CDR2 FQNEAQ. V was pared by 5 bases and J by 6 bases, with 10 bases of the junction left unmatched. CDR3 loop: CASSQRQGPSNEQFF. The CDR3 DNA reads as TGTGCCAGCAGCCAACGACAGGGTCCCTCCAATGAGCAGTTCTTC. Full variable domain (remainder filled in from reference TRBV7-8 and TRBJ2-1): GAGVSQSPRYKVAKRGQDVALRCDPISGHVSLFWYQQALGQGPEFLTYFQNEAQLDKSGLPSDRFFAERPEGSVSTLKIQRTQQEDSAVYLCASSQRQGPSNEQFFGPGTRLTVL.

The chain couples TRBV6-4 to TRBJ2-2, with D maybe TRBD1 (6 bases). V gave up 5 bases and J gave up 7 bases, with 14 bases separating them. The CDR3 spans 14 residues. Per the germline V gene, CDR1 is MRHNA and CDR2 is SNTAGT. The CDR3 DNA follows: TGTGCCAGCAGTATGTCAGGGGACGGCGGGGAGCTGTTTTTT. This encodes CASSMSGDGGELFF.